A single sample is the source of the 21 T cell receptor beta chains below, sequenced in a study of T cell repertoires in cytomegalovirus infection (dated by TCRdb to 2018 to 2020). Sequencing instrument: Illumina HiSeq 1500. TCRdb itself trimmed the public reads at Q25 with fastp, ran MiXCR and retained productive beta chains. Each entry is one CDR3 protein sequence, shown with its most common DNA and genes. The sample table records approximately 700,000 distinct CDR3 sequences; roughly a third of these occur just once. Roughly 2.9% of the sample lies in the top ten. Sequenced sample: PBMCs. The source is a human donor in good health (CMV status not recorded). Some clones in this sample may be carry-over from other donors' samples.

J is TRBJ2-7 and V is TRBV20-1; D is unclear. The germline V and J ends were trimmed by 3 bases and 2 bases, with 8 bases remaining between them. The CDR3 runs to 12 residues. The germline CDR1 and CDR2 sequences are DFQATT and SNEGSKA (reference sequence). The DNA of the CDR3 is TGCAGTGCTAGCGGCGGACCCTACGAGCAGTACTTC. Amino acids: CSASGGPYEQYF.

In nucleotides, the CDR3 is TGTGCCAGCAGTTTACCGGGGGGGGTGGAGCAGTTCTTC. It yields the protein CASSLPGGVEQFF. This chain uses TRBV28 with TRBJ2-1, with 8 bases that match TRBD2. Germline trimming cut 2 bases from V and 10 bases from J; bases unmatched to any gene: 4. The V gene's germline CDR1 is MDHEN and CDR2 SYDVKM. The CDR3 is 13 residues long.

This clonotype was recorded at least ten times. The chain links TRBV7-2 to TRBJ1-2; D is uncertain. V lost 3 bases and J lost 8, with 13 bases in between. The germline V gene encodes CDR1 SGHTA and CDR2 FQGNSA. The CDR3 is 13 residues long. The CDR3 reads CASSLAVVRGYTF. DNA of the CDR3: TGTGCCAGCAGCTTGGCAGTCGTCCGCGGCTACACCTTC.

This clonotype was seen only a few times. The chain employs TRBV28 and TRBJ2-3; D is undetermined. The CDR3 spans 16 residues. Germline V gene data show CDR1 as MDHEN and CDR2 as SYDVKM. Trimming took 1 base from V and 7 from J, leaving 18 bases between them. CDR3 DNA: TGTGCCAGCAGTTTATTAGGAGCGCCCCAAACTAATACGCAGTATTTT. Amino acids: CASSLLGAPQTNTQYF.

The CDR3 nucleotides are TGTTACAGCAGTGAAAGGGGGGAAAAACTGTTTTTT. Protein sequence: CYSSERGEKLFF. The gene calls are TRBV2 and TRBJ1-4; D perhaps matches TRBD1 (6 bases). Germline CDR1 SNHLY, CDR2 FYNNEI. This CDR3 spans 12 amino acids.

The genes are TRBV7-9 and TRBJ2-7; D gene ambiguous. CDR1 is SEHNR, CDR2 FQNEAQ, per germline (reference sequence). This CDR3 comprises 13 residues. The V and J ends lost 4 bases and 3 bases respectively, with 10 bases between them. CDR3 DNA sequence: TGTGCCAGCAGCTCCAGTCCCGTCTACGAGCAGTACTTC. It codes for CASSSSPVYEQYF. Variable domain in full (rest from reference TRBV7-9 and TRBJ2-7): DTGVSQNPRHKITKRGQNVTFRCDPISEHNRLYWYRQTLGQGPEFLTYFQNEAQLEKSRLLSDRFSAERPKGSFSTLEIQRTEQGDSAMYLCASSSSPVYEQYFGPGTRLTVT.

The chain links TRBV5-6 to TRBJ1-1, with D possibly being TRBD1 (5 bases). Germline lookup yields CDR1 SGHDT and CDR2 YYEEEE. The CDR3 has 15 amino acids. Trimming left V 2 bases short and J 0 bases short, with 11 bases between. The CDR3 spells CASSFYRTMNTEAFF. CDR3 bases: TGTGCCAGCAGCTTTTACAGGACAATGAACACTGAAGCTTTCTTT.

V usage is TRBV20-1 and J usage is TRBJ2-1; 10 bases line up with TRBD2. CDR3 size: 16 residues. After removal of 5 bases from V and 7 bases from J, the junction contained 14 bases not matched to a gene. Per the germline V gene, CDR1 is DFQATT and CDR2 is SNEGSKA (reference sequence). This CDR3 is CSAQLPGLAMTNEQFF. In DNA, the CDR3 is TGCAGTGCTCAACTACCGGGACTAGCGATGACTAATGAGCAGTTCTTC.

This clonotype appeared a few times. The V and J genes are TRBV12-3 or TRBV12-4 and TRBJ2-5; 14 bases fit TRBD2. V shed 5 bases, J shed 4 bases, and the junction held 6 bases outside the gene matches. The CDR3 runs 16 residues. The DNA of the CDR3 is TGTGCCAGCAGTCCAGGGACTAGCGGGGGTGGAGAGACCCAGTACTTC. Its protein is CASSPGTSGGGETQYF.

This chain links TRBV7-8 with TRBJ2-1, with 7 bases fitting TRBD2. V lost 5 bases and J lost 9; bases outside the gene matches: 13. The germline gives CDR1 SGHVS, CDR2 FQNEAQ. This CDR3 has 15 residues. CDR3 nucleotide sequence: TGTGCCAGCAGCCCCCGACTAGCTGTCGAGGTTGAGCAGTTCTTC. Protein: CASSPRLAVEVEQFF.

This chain joins TRBV12-3 or TRBV12-4 and TRBJ1-5, with D unclear. The CDR3 is 15 residues long. V lost 4 bases and J lost 1, with 11 bases in between. CDR3 coding DNA: TGTGCCAGCAGTTCGGCCCACTGGAGCAATCAGCCCCAGCATTTT. Protein sequence: CASSSAHWSNQPQHF.

A note on this clonotype: A much larger clone differs from this one at a single base, so this may be a read error. The gene calls are TRBV25-1 and TRBJ2-1, with TRBD2 matching 9 bases. The CDR3 extends over 20 amino acids. Germline V gene data show CDR1 as MGHDK and CDR2 as SYGVNS. Here the CDR3 reads CASIESPGTSSLRSYNEQFF. DNA of the CDR3: TGTGCCAGCATTGAATCCCCCGGGACTAGCTCCCTCCGCTCCTACAATGAGCAGTTCTTC. The full variable domain, its missing parts supplied by reference TRBV25-1 and TRBJ2-1, is EADIYQTPRYLVIGTGKKITLECSQTMGHDKMYWYQQDPGMELHLIHYSYGVNSTEKGDLSSESTVSRIRTEHFPLTLESARPSHTSQYLCASIESPGTSSLRSYNEQFFGPGTRLTVL.

A word on this clonotype: This could be a read error, since a much larger clone is one nucleotide away. Here the CDR3 omits its conserved ending phenylalanine or tryptophan, so a read error is the likely source. The rearrangement uses TRBV25-1 and TRBJ2-7, with TRBD2 matching over 7 bases. J was trimmed by 6 bases and V by 0 bases; bases with no gene match: 5. From germline, CDR1 is MGHDK and CDR2 SYGVNS. The CDR3 has 14 amino acids. The CDR3 here is CASSEYGGIGEQYL. The CDR3 DNA follows: TGTGCCAGCAGTGAATACGGGGGGATTGGCGAGCAGTACTTA.

This chain's CDR3 is CAIRGQEISYGYTF. For the CDR3, the DNA is TGTGCCATCAGGGGACAGGAGATTTCCTATGGCTACACCTTC. The chain has TRBV10-3 and TRBJ1-2; TRBD1 aligns across 8 bases. The length of the CDR3 is 14 residues. The V and J ends lost 6 bases and 4 bases, in that order; junction bases with no gene match: 7. Germline CDR1 and CDR2: ENHRY and SYGVKD.

The J gene is TRBJ2-7, the V gene TRBV6-5; 14 bases align to TRBD2. The germline gives CDR1 MNHEY, CDR2 SVGAGI. There are 17 residues in the CDR3. After removal of 4 bases from V and 3 bases from J, the junction contained 8 bases not matched to a gene. CDR3 bases: TGTGCCAGCAGTTGGGGTAAGGGACTAGCGGGAGTCTACGAGCAGTACTTC. This codes for CASSWGKGLAGVYEQYF.

The gene calls are TRBV20-1 and TRBJ1-5; D unresolved. The germline V gene has CDR1 DFQATT and CDR2 SNEGSKA (reference sequence). The CDR3 is made up of 14 amino acids. V dropped 0 bases and J dropped 2 bases, with 8 bases sitting between them. The CDR3 DNA reads TGCAGTGCTAGAGAAACGGAGGGCAATCAGCCCCAGCATTTT. This sequence encodes CSARETEGNQPQHF.

This chain joins TRBV6-2 or TRBV6-3 and TRBJ2-7; TRBD2 matches 10 bases. V was clipped by 0 bases and J by 3 bases; unmatched bases: 2. CDR1 and CDR2 (germline): MNHEY, SVGEGT. The CDR3 sequence is 15 residues long. The CDR3 sequence: CASSYSTSGNYEQYF. Here the CDR3 DNA reads TGTGCCAGCAGTTACTCCACTAGCGGGAACTACGAGCAGTACTTC.

Here the CDR3 DNA reads TGTGCCAGCAGTTACGACAGGACGGATACTGAAGCTTTCTTT. It translates to CASSYDRTDTEAFF. The chain uses TRBV28 and TRBJ1-1; D is possibly TRBD1 (6 bases). Germline V gene sequence: CDR1 MDHEN, CDR2 SYDVKM. Trimming took off 4 bases at V and 5 bases at J, with 14 bases between the two ends. This CDR3 is built from 14 residues.

In its sample, this clonotype was seen a few times. The CDR3 coding sequence is TGTGCCAGCACCCTGCAGGGGCAAGAGACCCAGTACTTC. Translating it yields CASTLQGQETQYF. The rearrangement links TRBV28 to TRBJ2-5, with TRBD1 as a possible D gene (6 bases). The CDR3 is 13 amino acids. V shed 7 bases and J shed 2 bases, with 11 bases lying between them. From germline, CDR1 is MDHEN and CDR2 SYDVKM.

The chain combines TRBV6-2 or TRBV6-3 with TRBJ2-7; D is possibly TRBD1 or TRBD2 (5 bases each). The CDR3 covers 15 residues. V lost 5 bases and J 5 bases, leaving 19 bases between the germline ends. Germline V gene lookup returns CDR1 MNHEY and CDR2 SVGEGT. The CDR3 nucleotides are TGTGCCAGCAGTGAGAGGGACCATTCCCTCCACGAGCAGTACTTC. Translation: CASSERDHSLHEQYF.

This clonotype was observed a few times. The V and J genes are TRBV7-9 and TRBJ2-4, with TRBD1 identical over 9 bases. The CDR3 length is 14 residues. Germline V lookup: CDR1 SEHNR, CDR2 FQNEAQ (reference sequence). J was trimmed by 4 bases and V by 5 bases; bases with no gene match: 3. CDR3 region: CASSIGTGKNIQYF. CDR3 in DNA: TGTGCCAGCAGCATCGGGACAGGGAAAAACATTCAGTACTTC.